A selection of T cell receptor beta chains follows, all from one sample in a study of blood T cells in healthy people across ages. TCRdb independently ran MiXCR on the 5' RACE reads; one entry per CDR3 protein. The data show over 600,000 distinct CDR3 sequences, with 40% to 50% seen just once and 25% to 35% held by the top ten. The material sequenced was blood. The source of these receptors is an elderly man in good health. Both conserved end residues are part of each CDR3. D genes are given only for firm matches. Rows may omit the clone size; those that give it use once, few, many or a size class.

J | size | D | V | CDR3 | DNA
TRBJ1-5 | - | TRBD1 | TRBV6-2/TRBV6-3 | CASSSGQGARRQPQHF | TGTGCCAGCAGTTCCGGGCAGGGGGCGCGACGTCAGCCCCAGCATTTT
TRBJ1-1 | - | TRBD1 | TRBV7-9 | CVSSLEAGGAFAAFF | TGTGTCAGCAGCTTAGAGGCAGGGGGGGCTTTTGCGGCTTTCTTT
TRBJ2-1 | - | TRBD2 | TRBV5-4 | CASSRTSGGAYEQFF | TGTGCCAGCAGCCGGACTAGCGGGGGGGCTTACGAGCAGTTCTTC
TRBJ2-7 | few | - | TRBV6-1 | CASSGRDNRFAEQYF | TGTGCCAGCAGTGGCCGGGACAACCGCTTCGCCGAGCAGTACTTC
TRBJ2-7 | - | - | TRBV7-9 | CASSLVRAHEQYF | TGTGCCAGCAGTTTGGTCAGGGCCCACGAGCAGTACTTC
TRBJ2-7 | - | - | TRBV4-1 | CASSLYAQGEQYF | TGCGCCAGCAGCCTATACGCGCAGGGGGAGCAGTACTTC
TRBJ1-1 | - | - | TRBV7-9 | CASSSRTPGGMNTEAFF | TGTGCCAGCAGCTCTAGGACCCCGGGGGGGATGAACACTGAAGCTTTCTTT
TRBJ2-4 | - | - | TRBV5-6 | CASSLSVLASAKNIQYF | TGTGCCAGCAGCTTGTCAGTTTTGGCATCAGCCAAAAACATTCAGTACTTC
TRBJ2-7 | - | TRBD1 | TRBV7-9 | CASSFSGTVLYEQYF | TGTGCCAGCAGCTTTTCCGGGACAGTGCTCTACGAGCAGTACTTC
TRBJ2-3 | many | - | TRBV10-3 | CAINPGHSTDTQYF | TGTGCCATCAATCCGGGACACAGCACAGATACGCAGTATTTT
TRBJ2-2 | - | - | TRBV24-1 | CATSDFTTGELFF | TGTGCCACCAGTGATTTTACCACCGGGGAGCTGTTTTTT
TRBJ2-7 | few | - | TRBV6-6 | CASSYGESGHEQYF | TGTGCCAGCAGTTACGGGGAAAGTGGCCACGAGCAGTACTTC
TRBJ2-6 | few | TRBD1 | TRBV15 | CATSRPPGQGRTGANVLTF | TGTGCCACCAGCAGGCCGCCGGGACAGGGACGGACTGGGGCCAACGTCCTGACTTTC
TRBJ2-7 | - | TRBD2 | TRBV5-5 | CASSLRLAGVEQYF | TGTGCCAGCAGCTTACGGCTAGCGGGGGTCGAGCAGTACTTC
TRBJ1-5 | - | TRBD1 | TRBV27 | CASSAQGWQPQHF | TGTGCCAGCAGTGCACAGGGGTGGCAGCCCCAGCATTTT
TRBJ2-3 | few | TRBD1 | TRBV7-3 | CASSSGTGTWDTQYF | TGTGCCAGCAGCTCCGGGACAGGGACCTGGGATACGCAGTATTTT
TRBJ2-7 | - | - | TRBV20-1 | CSARDPARAYEQYF | TGCAGTGCTAGAGACCCAGCCAGAGCCTACGAGCAGTACTTC
TRBJ1-1 | - | TRBD1 | TRBV4-1 | CASSQENRGNTEAFF | TGCGCCAGCAGCCAGGAGAACAGGGGAAACACTGAAGCTTTCTTT
TRBJ2-5 | - | - | TRBV10-3 | CAISEFQETQYF | TGTGCCATCAGTGAATTTCAAGAGACCCAGTACTTC
TRBJ2-5 | few | - | TRBV12-3/TRBV12-4 | CASLGAGRETQYF | TGTGCCAGCCTGGGTGCGGGGAGGGAGACCCAGTACTTC
TRBJ2-1 | few | TRBD2 | TRBV11-2 | CASSFSGTIWNEQFF | TGTGCCAGCAGCTTTTCCGGGACTATTTGGAATGAGCAGTTCTTC
TRBJ2-1 | once | - | TRBV6-2/TRBV6-3 | CASSYGGPGVDNEQFF | TGTGCCAGCAGTTACGGTGGGCCGGGGGTTGATAATGAGCAGTTCTTC
TRBJ2-1 | - | - | TRBV11-2 | CASSLVGDGYNEQFF | TGTGCCAGCAGCTTAGTGGGGGACGGCTACAATGAGCAGTTCTTC
TRBJ1-6 | once | - | TRBV20-1 | CSARVSRAPYNSPLHF | TGCAGTGCTAGAGTGTCCAGGGCACCCTATAATTCACCCCTCCACTTT
TRBJ2-3 | - | - | TRBV20-1 | CSARGPRRGGFTDTQYF | TGCAGTGCTAGAGGCCCCAGAAGGGGGGGGTTCACAGATACGCAGTATTTT
TRBJ1-5 | few | - | TRBV6-2/TRBV6-3 | CASSYSFAGGSKNQPQHF | TGTGCCAGCAGTTACTCCTTCGCGGGGGGCTCGAAGAATCAGCCCCAGCATTTT
TRBJ2-5 | - | - | TRBV4-3 | CASSQSGTARAETQYF | TGCGCCAGCAGCCAATCCGGGACGGCGCGTGCGGAGACCCAGTACTTC
TRBJ2-3 | - | - | TRBV12-3/TRBV12-4 | CASSPGLGGDTEYF | TGTGCCAGCAGCCCAGGACTGGGGGGAGATACGGAGTATTTT
TRBJ1-1 | - | TRBD1 | TRBV3-1 | CASSQRGQGNTEAFF | TGTGCCAGCAGCCAACGGGGACAGGGGAACACTGAAGCTTTCTTT
TRBJ2-7 | few | TRBD2 | TRBV20-1 | CSAVKRTSTYEQYF | TGCAGTGCTGTCAAGCGGACTAGTACCTACGAGCAGTACTTC
TRBJ2-1 | once | - | TRBV4-3 | CASSQDRFYDEQFF | TGCGCCAGCAGCCAAGATCGGTTCTACGATGAGCAGTTCTTC
TRBJ2-7 | few | - | TRBV7-9 | CASSLQQPLLEQYF | TGTGCCAGCAGCCTACAACAGCCGTTGCTCGAGCAGTACTTC
TRBJ2-2 | - | - | TRBV5-1 | CASSNTGNGNTGELFF | TGCGCCAGCAGTAATACAGGGAATGGGAACACCGGGGAGCTGTTTTTT
TRBJ2-3 | - | - | TRBV2 | CVSKMRGTPTDTQYF | TGTGTCTCCAAAATGAGGGGGACCCCCACAGATACGCAGTATTTT
TRBJ1-6 | - | - | TRBV14 | CASSQEIWRANSPLHF | TGTGCCAGCAGCCAAGAAATTTGGAGGGCAAATTCACCCCTCCACTTT
TRBJ2-5 | many | - | TRBV2 | CASSERETQYF | TGTGCCAGCAGTGAACGGGAGACCCAGTACTTC
TRBJ1-6 | - | TRBD1 | TRBV6-5 | CASSYSPRYRGLNSPLHF | TGTGCCAGCAGTTACTCTCCCCGCTACAGGGGCCTTAATTCACCCCTCCACTTT
TRBJ1-2 | - | - | TRBV7-3 | CASSLTSDDNGGYTF | TGTGCCAGCAGCTTAACGTCGGACGACAATGGTGGCTACACCTTC
TRBJ2-3 | - | - | TRBV14 | CASSQARGVGGTDTQYF | TGTGCCAGCAGCCAAGCCCGCGGAGTCGGTGGCACAGATACGCAGTATTTT
TRBJ2-7 | many | TRBD1 | TRBV6-5 | CASGQAPEQYF | TGTGCCAGCGGACAGGCCCCCGAGCAGTACTTC
TRBJ2-5 | - | - | TRBV20-1 | CSATPPGRRQETQYF | TGCAGTGCTACTCCCCCGGGACGACGCCAAGAGACCCAGTACTTC
TRBJ1-2 | - | TRBD1 | TRBV6-6 | CASSYLTGNGYTF | TGTGCCAGCAGTTACCTGACAGGGAATGGCTACACCTTC
TRBJ2-2 | - | - | TRBV25-1 | CASRTVDTGELFF | TGTGCCAGCAGGACGGTCGACACCGGGGAGCTGTTTTTT
TRBJ2-2 | - | TRBD2 | TRBV29-1 | CSVRTSGNTGELFF | TGCAGCGTCAGGACTAGCGGAAACACCGGGGAGCTGTTTTTT
TRBJ2-7 | - | TRBD1 | TRBV10-3 | CAIGGQGVTYEQYF | TGTGCCATCGGGGGACAGGGGGTGACCTACGAGCAGTACTTC
TRBJ2-5 | - | - | TRBV6-1 | CASSFGVAKETRYF | TGTGCCAGCAGTTTCGGCGTTGCCAAAGAGACCCGGTACTTC